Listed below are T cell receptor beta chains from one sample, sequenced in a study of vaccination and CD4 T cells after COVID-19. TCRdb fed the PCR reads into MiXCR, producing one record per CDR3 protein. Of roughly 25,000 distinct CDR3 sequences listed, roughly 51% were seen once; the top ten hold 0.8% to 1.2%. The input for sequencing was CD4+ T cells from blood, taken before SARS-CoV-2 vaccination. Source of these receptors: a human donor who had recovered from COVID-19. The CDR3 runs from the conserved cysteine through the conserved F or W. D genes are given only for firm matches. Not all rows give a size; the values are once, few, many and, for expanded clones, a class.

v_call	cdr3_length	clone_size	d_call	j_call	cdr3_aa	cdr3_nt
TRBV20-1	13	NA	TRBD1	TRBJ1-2	CSARGTGYYGYTF	TGCAGTGCTAGAGGGACAGGGTACTATGGCTACACCTTC
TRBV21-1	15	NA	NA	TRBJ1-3	CASSTGTYPGNTIYF	TGTGCCAGCAGCACCGGGACCTATCCGGGAAACACCATATATTTT
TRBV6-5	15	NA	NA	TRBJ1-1	CASSYSRRAGTEAFF	TGTGCCAGCAGTTACTCTCGGAGGGCGGGCACTGAAGCTTTCTTT
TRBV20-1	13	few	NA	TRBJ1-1	CSASGGINTEAFF	TGCAGTGCTAGTGGGGGGATTAACACTGAAGCTTTCTTT
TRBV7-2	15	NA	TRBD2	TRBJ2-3	CASITTGTRTDTQYF	TGTGCCAGCATCACTACCGGGACTAGGACAGATACGCAGTATTTT
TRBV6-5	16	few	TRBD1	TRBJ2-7	CASSSTGTGGSHEQYF	TGTGCCAGCAGTTCCACAGGGACAGGGGGTAGCCACGAGCAGTACTTC
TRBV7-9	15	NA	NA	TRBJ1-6	CASSSPPGRGSPLHF	TGTGCCAGCAGCTCCCCCCCGGGGAGAGGTTCACCCCTCCACTTT
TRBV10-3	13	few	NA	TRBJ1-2	CAISVSGAPGYTF	TGTGCCATCAGTGTATCAGGGGCGCCTGGCTACACCTTC
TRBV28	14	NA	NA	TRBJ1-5	CASRDEYSNQPQHF	TGTGCCAGCAGAGACGAATATAGCAATCAGCCCCAGCATTTT
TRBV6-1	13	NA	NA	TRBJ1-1	CASTRALNTEAFF	TGTGCCAGCACCAGGGCGCTGAACACTGAAGCTTTCTTT
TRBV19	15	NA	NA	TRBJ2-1	CASSTRAERIGEQFF	TGTGCCAGTAGTACCAGGGCGGAAAGAATCGGGGAGCAGTTCTTC